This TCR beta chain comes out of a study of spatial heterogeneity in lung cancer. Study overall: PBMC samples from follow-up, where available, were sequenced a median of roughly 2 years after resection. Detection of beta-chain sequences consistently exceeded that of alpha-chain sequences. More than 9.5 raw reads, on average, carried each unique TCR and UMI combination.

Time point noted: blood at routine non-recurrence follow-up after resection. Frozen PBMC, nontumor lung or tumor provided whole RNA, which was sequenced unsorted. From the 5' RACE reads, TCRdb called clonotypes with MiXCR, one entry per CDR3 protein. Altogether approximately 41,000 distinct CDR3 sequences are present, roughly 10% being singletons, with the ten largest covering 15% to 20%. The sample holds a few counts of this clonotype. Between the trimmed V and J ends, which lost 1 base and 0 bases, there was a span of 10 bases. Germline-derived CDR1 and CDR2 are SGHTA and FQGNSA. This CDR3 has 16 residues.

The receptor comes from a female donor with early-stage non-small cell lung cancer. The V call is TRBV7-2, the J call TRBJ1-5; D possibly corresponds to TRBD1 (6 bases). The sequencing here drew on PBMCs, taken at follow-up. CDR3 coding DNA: TGTGCCAGCAGCTTAGTCCAGGGGTATAGCAATCAGCCCCAGCATTTT. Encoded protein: CASSLVQGYSNQPQHF.